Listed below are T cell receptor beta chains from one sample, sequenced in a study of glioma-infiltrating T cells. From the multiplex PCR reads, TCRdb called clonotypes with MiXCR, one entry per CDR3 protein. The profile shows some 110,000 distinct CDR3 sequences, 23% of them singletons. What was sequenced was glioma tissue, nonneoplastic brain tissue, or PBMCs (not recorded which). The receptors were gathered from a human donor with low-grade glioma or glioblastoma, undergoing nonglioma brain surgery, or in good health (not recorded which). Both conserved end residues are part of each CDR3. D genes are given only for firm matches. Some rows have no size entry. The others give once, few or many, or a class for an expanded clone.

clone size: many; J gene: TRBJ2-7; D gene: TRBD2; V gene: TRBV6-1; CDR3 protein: CASSPLAGPSYEQYF; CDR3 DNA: TGTGCCAGCAGTCCCCTAGCGGGACCCTCCTACGAGCAGTACTTC
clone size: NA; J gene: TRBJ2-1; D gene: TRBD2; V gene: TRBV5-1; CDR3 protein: CASSFLWTSGRLISYNEQFF; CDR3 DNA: TGCGCCAGCAGCTTCCTCTGGACTAGCGGGAGGTTAATCTCCTACAATGAGCAGTTCTTC
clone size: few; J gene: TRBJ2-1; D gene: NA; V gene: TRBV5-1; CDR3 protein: CASSLVQGGYNEQFF; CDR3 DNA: TGCGCCAGCAGCTTGGTCCAGGGCGGCTACAATGAGCAGTTCTTC
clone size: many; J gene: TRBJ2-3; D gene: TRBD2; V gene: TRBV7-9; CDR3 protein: CASSERMTSGSTDTQYF; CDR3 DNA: TGTGCCAGCAGCGAACGAATGACTAGCGGGAGCACAGATACGCAGTATTTT
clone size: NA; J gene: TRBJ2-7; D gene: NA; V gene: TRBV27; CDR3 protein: CASSLQGFSPYKQYF; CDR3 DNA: TGTGCCAGCAGTCTACAGGGTTTCTCGCCCTACAAGCAGTACTTC
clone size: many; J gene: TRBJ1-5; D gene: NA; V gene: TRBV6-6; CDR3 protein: CASSYRKGGAQHF; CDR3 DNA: TGTGCCAGCAGTTACCGGAAGGGGGGGGCCCAGCATTTT
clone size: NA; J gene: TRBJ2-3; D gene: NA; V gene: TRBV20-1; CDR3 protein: CGGIHSDTQYF; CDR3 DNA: TGCGGTGGCATTCACAGTGATACGCAGTATTTT
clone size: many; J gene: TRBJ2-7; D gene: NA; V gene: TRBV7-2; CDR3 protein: CASSFEGDREQYF; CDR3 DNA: TGTGCCAGCAGCTTTGAAGGGGACCGCGAGCAGTACTTC
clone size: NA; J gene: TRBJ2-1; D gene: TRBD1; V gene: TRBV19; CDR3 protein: CASSIWGQAYNEQFF; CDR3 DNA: TGTGCCAGTAGTATTTGGGGACAGGCCTACAATGAGCAGTTCTTC
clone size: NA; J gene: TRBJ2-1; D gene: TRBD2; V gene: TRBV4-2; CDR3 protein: CASSQDPIAGISYNEQFF; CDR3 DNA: TGTGCCAGCAGCCAAGATCCGATAGCGGGGATCTCCTACAATGAGCAGTTCTTC
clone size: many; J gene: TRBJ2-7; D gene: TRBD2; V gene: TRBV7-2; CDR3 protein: CASSLGASGIYEQYF; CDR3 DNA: TGTGCCAGCAGCTTAGGGGCTAGCGGGATCTACGAGCAGTACTTC
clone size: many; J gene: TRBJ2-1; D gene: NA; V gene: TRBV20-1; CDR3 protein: CSASPHSEQFF; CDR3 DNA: TGCAGTGCTAGCCCACATTCTGAGCAGTTCTTC
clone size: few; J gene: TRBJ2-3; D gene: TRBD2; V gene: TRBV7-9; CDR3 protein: CASLAGGPSFDTDTQYF; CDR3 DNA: TGTGCCAGCCTAGCGGGAGGGCCCTCCTTCGACACAGATACGCAGTATTTT
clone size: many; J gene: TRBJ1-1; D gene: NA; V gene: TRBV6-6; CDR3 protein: CASSYPGGGNTEAFF; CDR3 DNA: TGTGCCAGCAGTTACCCCGGGGGGGGGAACACTGAAGCTTTCTTT
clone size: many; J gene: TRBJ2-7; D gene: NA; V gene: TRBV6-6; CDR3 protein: CASSYSAGTYEQYF; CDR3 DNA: TGTGCCAGCAGTTACTCCGCAGGGACCTACGAGCAGTACTTC